The sequence of this T cell receptor beta chain was determined in a study of CD8+CD57+ T cells in acquired aplastic anemia. Study-wide context: Sorting CD4+ and CD8+ cells gave DNA averaging 3.2 ug.

This clonotype was found many times. Its target is not known. The CDR3 runs 14 residues. V shed 3 bases and J shed 2 bases, with 12 bases lying between them. Germline assignment: CDR1 SGHRS and CDR2 YFSETQ. Individuals selected for sequencing had exhibited CD8+CD57+ cell expansion on flow cytometry. Genomic DNA, serving as template, underwent TCR beta VDJ and CDR3 profiling. MiXCR, run by TCRdb on the reads, gives a single entry per CDR3 protein. The sample holds 150,000 to 200,000 distinct CDR3 sequences, around 47% seen once. Overall study findings and caveats: Significance was not reached for CD8+ Simpson's diversity between patients and controls.

Sequencing was done on a sample of sorted CD4+, CD8+, or CD8+CD57+ T cells (not recorded which) from PBMCs. The chain uses TRBV5-1 and TRBJ2-7; D uncertain. This sequence was found in a human donor with aplastic anemia. CDR3 sequence: CASSSGRSTYEQYF. CDR3 coding DNA: TGCGCCAGCAGCTCCGGACGGAGTACCTACGAGCAGTACTTC.